Listed here is a single TCR beta chain. Its antigen is as yet unknown. The data originate from a study of OX40 agonist ivuxolimab in advanced cancers. Study-level information: Of the participants, 40% to 50% had some prior anti-PD-1, anti-PD-L1 or anti-CTLA-4 therapy, which was allowed. General study points: Low levels of normalized T-cell clonal expansion also appeared in some nonresponders.

Samples of blood were obtained at baseline, on cycle 4 day 1, and on cycle 7 day 1. The method was immunoSEQ multiplex PCR; TCRdb's version includes in-frame clones alone and lacks a portion of them. Of 8,000 or so clones in the sample, nearly 90% were seen once. CDR1 is SNHLY, CDR2 FYNNEI, per germline. The ends were cut back, 6 bases at V and 4 bases at J, with 6 bases in the middle. The CDR3 is 11 residues long. The sequencing used CD4+ or CD8+ T cells sorted from blood, collected in a trial of the OX40 agonist ivuxolimab. The sequence derives from an adult with an advanced solid tumor such as melanoma, head and neck, liver or kidney cancer. This chain joins TRBV2 and TRBJ2-5; D is uncertain. Here the CDR3 reads CASRGLETQYF. CDR3 DNA sequence: TGTGCCAGCAGGGGCCTAGAGACCCAGTACTTC.